The entry below describes one T cell receptor beta chain. These data come from a study of blood T cell repertoires in COVID-19. Turning to the study itself: Some COVID-19 samples were acute and others convalescent; all came from the United States, Italy and Spain.

There are 13 residues in the CDR3. V shed 3 bases and J shed 3 bases, with 9 bases lying between them. Germline CDR1 and CDR2: MNHEY and SMNVEV (reference sequence). Assay: immunoSEQ multiplex PCR; the TCRdb copy retains only in-frame clones and omits some. The sample carries over 80,000 clones, 70% to 90% recorded once. This chain links TRBV27 with TRBJ2-7, with D perhaps matching TRBD2 (5 bases). Material: peripheral blood. This TCR was recovered from a human donor in a cohort sampled during active COVID-19. The CDR3 DNA reads TGTGCCAGCAGTTTGAGGGAGCGCTACGAGCAGTACTTC. Translation gives CASSLRERYEQYF.